This T cell receptor (beta chain) derives from a study of shared clonotypes between healthy human individuals (dated by TCRdb to the early 2020s). In the study overall: The cohort comprised a couple of women and a few men aged 18 to 49 years. To increase sequencing depth and limit assay-specific biases, different laboratories used diverse techniques to prepare libraries and sequence TCR repertoires. Blood TCR repertoires of a handful of healthy adults were deeply sequenced to estimate repertoire size and the extent of clonotype sharing between individuals. For each donor, CD4 naive and CD4 memory were each run on three plates, CD8 naive on two plates, and CD8 memory on one plate. Each donor's leukapheresis produced roughly between about 0.8 and 10 billion PBMCs.

General findings and caveats noted by the study authors: Clonotypes shared by all four sorted-subset donors showed higher generation probabilities than non-shared clonotypes. Estimated clonotype richness was generally larger for naive than for memory subsets. Sampling was limited to blood, and TCR repertoires in tissue likely differ from TCR repertoires in blood. The genetic and exposure-history diversity represented was limited by the small number of donors. Pairwise subsampling indicated that sequencing depth was expected to affect the degree of clonotype sharing among donors. Incomplete sequencing was indicated by rarefaction of sorted-subset datasets, despite the large sequencing depth. Sharing across several donors was observed for approximately 5% of naive CD4, over 3% of naive CD8, roughly 2.4% of memory CD4, and about 0.38% of memory CD8 clonotypes.

Using the deep immunoSEQ assay, TCR CDR3 regions were amplified from genomic DNA by multiplex PCR. Extracted genomic DNA from each cell subset was spread evenly across all wells of several immunoSEQ 96-well plates, with each plate serving as a replicate. For sorted subsets, each replicate PCR was loaded with around 220 ng genomic DNA, equivalent to some 31,000 T cell genomes. The purified libraries were quantified using a Qubit 3.0 fluorometer, sized with a Bioanalyzer 2100, and then quantified again using the KAPA Library Quantification kit. A separate single-read 150-cycle Illumina NextSeq 550 flow cell was used to sequence each immunoSEQ 96-well plate. Per the source publication's procedure: Because the immunoSEQ output held only junctional sequences and lacked quality scores, the filtering could not match the filtering applied to full-length reads. To assign V/J genes and CDR3, sequences were annotated against IMGT germline references using PyIR, a Python wrapper for IgBLAST v1.9. Reads were filtered out if the reads had weak V/J assignments (E-value above 1e-6), no CDR3, stop codons, out-of-frame junctions, or ambiguous translated residues. V3J clonotypes were defined as sequences sharing the same inferred V gene, J gene, and CDR3 amino acid sequence. Percentage overlap between repertoires was computed as shared unique clonotypes divided by the size of the smaller repertoire. Three approaches were used to assess repertoire richness: RTK rarefaction, the Chao1 estimator, and Recon v2.1 estimates of unobserved clonotypes. OLGA was used to compute generation probabilities for all TCRbeta clonotypes that the gDNA method yielded from a handful of donors. The table comes from immuneACCESS by way of TCRdb, which keeps in-frame sequences with V and J called. Part of the clones is missing from these tables; in studies checked, under half for an unresolved V gene and the rest for unknown reasons. V and J calls and clone size are given by that table; D and trimming were obtained from the DNA. In all, the sample holds 2,500,000 or so clones, and more than 85% of those were seen once. The ten top clones hold roughly 0.39% of the sample.

The donors were healthy, HIV-negative adults who had no recently reported acute infections or vaccinations. Every donor was a Caucasian adult living in Nashville, Tennessee, USA. CD4+ T cells were enriched by magnetic negative selection, after which naive cells were positively selected on CD45RA and the negative fraction was taken as the memory subset. Blood was obtained by leukapheresis, after which PBMCs were separated by Ficoll-Histopaque density gradient centrifugation and cryopreserved in liquid nitrogen vapor phase. Analytical flow cytometry was used to check the purity and quantity of each magnetically sorted T cell population. Genomic DNA was isolated from every sorted fraction and measured by UV absorbance on a Nanodrop 2000c. The germline V gene gives CDR1 as MDHEN and CDR2 as SYDVKM. V and J lose 6 bases and 4 bases, and a span of 13 bases separates them. The CDR3 numbers 13 residues from cysteine through phenylalanine. Of all the DNA, just the CDR3 is kept, 39 bases in frame from base 1.

About this clone itself: Its antigen is still unknown. No qualities accompany the bases; no much larger clone lies one base away.

Recombination joined TRBV28 with TRBJ2-7; matching of 6 bases hints at TRBD1 as the D gene. This sequence originates from a young man in good health. Some clones in this sample may be carry-over from other donors' samples. Sequencing input: naive CD4+ T cells from PBMCs. The sample's cell subset or site label, in plain terms: CD45RA+ positively selected. CDR3 sequence: CASRPDRPYEQYF. The DNA sequence reads TGTGCCAGCAGGCCGGACAGACCGTACGAGCAGTACTTC.